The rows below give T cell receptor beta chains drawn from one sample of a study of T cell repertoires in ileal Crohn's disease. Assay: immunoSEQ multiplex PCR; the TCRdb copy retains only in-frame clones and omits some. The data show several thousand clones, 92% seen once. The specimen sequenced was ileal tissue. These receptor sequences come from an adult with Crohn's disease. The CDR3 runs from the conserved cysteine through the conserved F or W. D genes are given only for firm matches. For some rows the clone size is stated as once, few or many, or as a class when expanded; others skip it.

TGTGCCAGCAGCGGGGTTAAGGGGCGCGAGACCCAGTACTTC | CASSGVKGRETQYF | TRBV9 | NA | NA | TRBJ2-5
TGTGCCAGCAGCCAAGTCGGAGGCGGAGAGACCCAGTACTTC | CASSQVGGGETQYF | TRBV7-6 | NA | once | TRBJ2-5
TGTGCCAGCAGTTCCAGGGACAGGGGCGGTCAGCCCCAGCATTTT | CASSSRDRGGQPQHF | TRBV6-5 | TRBD1 | NA | TRBJ1-5
TGTGCCAGCAGCCAAGGGGGGGGGTTCACCTACGAGCAGTACTTC | CASSQGGGFTYEQYF | TRBV4-2 | TRBD2 | NA | TRBJ2-7
TGCGCCAGCAGCCAAGTTCAGGCGCGTAACACCGGGGAGCTGTTTTTT | CASSQVQARNTGELFF | TRBV4-1 | NA | once | TRBJ2-2
TGTGCCAGCTCACCTGGAGGGGTGGAGACCCAGTACTTC | CASSPGGVETQYF | TRBV18 | NA | few | TRBJ2-5
TGTGCCAGCAGCCCGGGACTAGCGGGGACGAATGAGCAGTTCTTC | CASSPGLAGTNEQFF | TRBV5-4 | TRBD2 | once | TRBJ2-1
TGTGCCAGCTCCGGGGACTCGGGACAGCCCCAGCATTTT | CASSGDSGQPQHF | TRBV28 | NA | NA | TRBJ1-5
TGTGCCAGCAGCTTAGGGTCCGTAGCGGGAGTCCACGAGCAGTACTTC | CASSLGSVAGVHEQYF | TRBV7-2 | TRBD2 | NA | TRBJ2-7
TGTGCCAGCAGTGTCCGGGACAGAGACACCGGGGAGCTGTTTTTT | CASSVRDRDTGELFF | TRBV27 | TRBD1 | NA | TRBJ2-2
TGTGCCAGCAGCTTATACAGGGAAGAAGGGGCCGGGGAGCTGTTTTTT | CASSLYREEGAGELFF | TRBV7-3 | NA | NA | TRBJ2-2
TGTGCCAGCAGCTTAGGAGGACAGGGCTACACCTTC | CASSLGGQGYTF | TRBV7-9 | NA | NA | TRBJ1-2
TGTGCCAGCAGCTGGACTAGCAGCACAGATACGCAGTATTTT | CASSWTSSTDTQYF | TRBV7-6 | TRBD2 | NA | TRBJ2-3
TGTGCCAGCAGCTTCCCAGGGGGTCGAGCTTTCTTT | CASSFPGGRAFF | TRBV7-9 | TRBD1 | NA | TRBJ1-1
TGTGCCAGCAGCTTACTAGCGCAGATCTACGAGCAGTACTTC | CASSLLAQIYEQYF | TRBV11-3 | NA | NA | TRBJ2-7
TGCGCCAGCAGCTTGGGGACAAGTCACTATGGCTACACCTTC | CASSLGTSHYGYTF | TRBV5-1 | NA | NA | TRBJ1-2
TGCACCAGCAGCCAAGATAGTCCACGGACTAGCGGGAGCGAGAACACCGGGGAGCTGTTTTTT | CTSSQDSPRTSGSENTGELFF | TRBV1 | NA | NA | TRBJ2-2
TGCGCCAGCAGCCTCGGGACTAGGGGTGATACGCAGTATTTT | CASSLGTRGDTQYF | TRBV5-1 | TRBD2 | NA | TRBJ2-3
TGTGCCAGCAGTGAGGAGCCTAGCGGGAGATGGGAGTTCTTC | CASSEEPSGRWEFF | TRBV2 | TRBD2 | NA | TRBJ2-1
TGCGCCAGCAGCCTACAGGGCTACTCCTACAATGAGCAGTTCTTC | CASSLQGYSYNEQFF | TRBV5-1 | NA | NA | TRBJ2-1
TGTGCCATCAGTAGTGGCCGGGGGGAGACCCAGTACTTC | CAISSGRGETQYF | TRBV10-3 | NA | NA | TRBJ2-5
TGTGCCAGCAGGGCGGCGGGAGCTTCCCAAGAGACCCAGTACTTC | CASRAAGASQETQYF | TRBV2 | TRBD2 | NA | TRBJ2-5
TGCGCCAGCAGCTTGGCCGCGGACTTCCAAGAGACCCAGTACTTC | CASSLAADFQETQYF | TRBV5-1 | NA | NA | TRBJ2-5
TGTGCCAGCAGTCTAATGAGCGACACCGGGGAGCTGTTTTTT | CASSLMSDTGELFF | TRBV6-1 | NA | NA | TRBJ2-2
TGTGCCAGCAGCTTCGACAGAACGCCTGGGGCTTTCTTT | CASSFDRTPGAFF | TRBV11-2 | NA | NA | TRBJ1-1
TGTGCCAGCATCCCGGGACAGGGAGGTCGAGAGACCCAGTACTTC | CASIPGQGGRETQYF | TRBV6-6 | TRBD1 | NA | TRBJ2-5
TGTGCCAGCAGCTTTGGTGGGACAGGGTCCTACGAGCAGTACTTC | CASSFGGTGSYEQYF | TRBV5-8 | TRBD1 | NA | TRBJ2-7
TGTGCCAGCAGCCCGACCGGGAACTACAATGAGCAGTTCTTC | CASSPTGNYNEQFF | TRBV7-9 | NA | NA | TRBJ2-1
TGTGCCAGCAGTTTATATTTGAGGGAGACCCAGTACTTC | CASSLYLRETQYF | TRBV28 | NA | NA | TRBJ2-5
TGTGCCAGTAGTATTTTGGACAGGAGTAACGAGCAGTACTTC | CASSILDRSNEQYF | TRBV19 | TRBD1 | NA | TRBJ2-7
TGCGCCAGCAGCTTTCGCGACTTCTCCTACGAGCAGTACTTC | CASSFRDFSYEQYF | TRBV5-1 | NA | NA | TRBJ2-7
TGTGCCAGCAGCTTGGCCGCCCAGAGACACACAGATACGCAGTATTTT | CASSLAAQRHTDTQYF | TRBV5-8 | NA | NA | TRBJ2-3
TGTGCCAGCATGCAGGGAGGCTCGTATGGAGAGACCCAGTACTTC | CASMQGGSYGETQYF | TRBV27 | NA | few | TRBJ2-5